The 20 T cell receptor beta chains below come from one sample, sequenced in a study of shared clonotypes between healthy human individuals. The protocol was immunoSEQ multiplex PCR, while the TCRdb copy is restricted to in-frame clones and leaves out a portion. Among about 2.4 million clones listed, 93% were seen once. The sequenced material came from naive CD4+ T cells from PBMCs. The subset was: CD45RA+ positively selected. The source of these receptors is a man aged 18 to 30 in good health. Some clones in this sample may be carry-over from other donors' samples.

This chain joins TRBV2 and TRBJ2-1, with no clear D. Germline-derived CDR1 and CDR2 are SNHLY and FYNNEI. The CDR3 runs 15 residues. Trimming removed 5 bases at V and 0 bases at J, with 11 bases between. CDR3 in amino acids: CASSRGRSSYNEQFF. The CDR3 nucleotides are TGTGCCAGCAGTCGCGGCCGGAGCTCCTACAATGAGCAGTTCTTC.

The chain uses TRBV11-2 and TRBJ1-1; TRBD1 is a possible D gene (5 bases). From germline, CDR1 is SGHAT and CDR2 FQNNGV. This CDR3 contains 13 residues. V was shortened by 6 bases and J by 1 base, with 9 bases between the two germline ends. The CDR3 is CASRHGANTEAFF. The CDR3 coding sequence is TGTGCCAGCAGACACGGGGCGAACACTGAAGCTTTCTTT.

This clone was seen a single time. V usage is TRBV7-2 and J usage is TRBJ2-7, with a possible D match to TRBD1 (7 bases). CDR1 SGHTA and CDR2 FQGNSA come from the germline V gene. This CDR3 is 14 amino acids long. V dropped 5 bases and J dropped 7 bases, with 18 bases sitting between them. CDR3 DNA: TGTGCCAGCAGCCTCGGAGGGGGCGGGCGTGAGCAGTACTTC. Amino acids: CASSLGGGGREQYF.

This chain uses TRBV10-3 with TRBJ1-4; D is possibly TRBD1 (6 bases). The germline CDR1 and CDR2 sequences are ENHRY and SYGVKD. The V end was cut by 0 bases, the J end by 7 bases, with 12 bases between. The CDR3 contains 15 residues. The CDR3 nucleotides are TGTGCCATCAGTGAGTCTCCAGGGGTGGGTGAAAAACTGTTTTTT. Translation: CAISESPGVGEKLFF.

A single count supports this clone. J is TRBJ1-4 and V is TRBV28; weak D call: TRBD1 (6 bases). Trimming left V 6 bases short and J 6 bases short, with 14 bases between. CDR1 is MDHEN, CDR2 SYDVKM, per germline. The length of the CDR3 is 14 residues. The CDR3, as DNA: TGTGCCAGCAGAGTACAGGGCTTTGATGAAAAACTGTTTTTT. It yields the protein CASRVQGFDEKLFF.

The V gene is TRBV2, the J gene TRBJ2-2, with 7 bases fitting TRBD2. The germline V gene has CDR1 SNHLY and CDR2 FYNNEI. J gave up 0 bases and V 3 bases, and 4 bases lay outside the gene matches. The CDR3 is 16 residues long. The CDR3 sequence is CASSEILATNTGELFF. In DNA, the CDR3 is TGTGCCAGCAGTGAGATACTAGCGACGAACACCGGGGAGCTGTTTTTT. Full variable domain (rest looked up from reference TRBV2 and TRBJ2-2): EPEVTQTPSHQVTQMGQEVILRCVPISNHLYFYWYRQILGQKVEFLVSFYNNEISEKSEIFDDQFSVERPDGSNFTLKIRSTKLEDSAMYFCASSEILATNTGELFFGEGSRLTVL.

The rearrangement links TRBV9 to TRBJ1-3; 8 nucleotides line up with TRBD1. The CDR3 sequence is 19 residues long. Germline trimming cut 1 base from V and 0 bases from J; bases unmatched to any gene: 12. From germline, CDR1 is SGDLS and CDR2 YYNGEE. Here the CDR3 DNA reads TGTGCCAGCAGCGTACACAGGGGGGCCCATCCCGACTCTGGAAACACCATATATTTT. This encodes CASSVHRGAHPDSGNTIYF. The full variable domain, completed using reference TRBV9 and TRBJ1-3, is DSGVTQTPKHLITATGQRVTLRCSPRSGDLSVYWYQQSLDQGLQFLIQYYNGEERAKGNILERFSAQQFPDLHSELNLSSLELGDSALYFCASSVHRGAHPDSGNTIYFGEGSWLTVV.

The J gene is TRBJ1-3, the V gene TRBV2; no definite D call. This CDR3 is 13 amino acids long. Germline V gene lookup returns CDR1 SNHLY and CDR2 FYNNEI. Trimming removed 8 bases at V and 4 bases at J, with 12 bases between. The CDR3 here is CASDVRSGNTIYF. The CDR3 DNA follows: TGTGCCAGCGACGTCCGGTCCGGAAACACCATATATTTT.

The chain recombines TRBV27 with TRBJ2-7; D uncertain. The length of the CDR3 is 13 residues. The V gene lost 4 bases and the J gene lost 6 bases, with 13 bases spanning the gap. Germline V lookup: CDR1 MNHEY, CDR2 SMNVEV (reference sequence). The CDR3 coding sequence is TGTGCCAGCAGTTCCCCAGCCTCATCCGAGCAGTACTTC. Its translation is CASSSPASSEQYF.

The chain recombines TRBV28 with TRBJ2-3, with 9 bases fitting TRBD2. The CDR3 totals 17 residues. V lost 5 bases, J lost 3 bases, and 12 bases stayed unmatched. Germline V gene sequence: CDR1 MDHEN, CDR2 SYDVKM. CDR3 nucleotide sequence: TGTGCCAGCAGTGTAGCGGGAGTACGAGGAAGGACAGATACGCAGTATTTT. Encoded protein: CASSVAGVRGRTDTQYF.

This chain connects TRBV6-4 to TRBJ1-5, with a possible D match to TRBD1 (6 bases). Trimming left V 6 bases short and J 3 bases short, with 12 bases between. The germline CDR1 and CDR2 sequences are MRHNA and SNTAGT. CDR3 size: 14 residues. The CDR3 nucleotides read TGTGCCAGCAGCGTTACAGGGAACAATCAGCCCCAGCATTTT. Translating it yields CASSVTGNNQPQHF.

On this clone itself: Other DNA variants within this sample encode the same CDR3. The rearrangement joins TRBV7-9 to TRBJ1-4; D uncertain. Germline V gives CDR1 SEHNR, CDR2 FQNEAQ (reference sequence). Trimming shortened V by 5 bases and J by 7 bases, and 8 bases separated the two germline ends. The CDR3 runs to 12 residues. CDR3 sequence reads: CASSPGVEKLFF. The CDR3 DNA sequence: TGTGCCAGCAGCCCTGGAGTTGAAAAACTGTTTTTT. Using reference TRBV7-9 and TRBJ1-4 for the parts outside the CDR3, the full variable domain is DTGVSQNPRHKITKRGQNVTFRCDPISEHNRLYWYRQTLGQGPEFLTYFQNEAQLEKSRLLSDRFSAERPKGSFSTLEIQRTEQGDSAMYLCASSPGVEKLFFGSGTQLSVL.

The CDR3 nucleotides read TGTGCCAGCAGCTTTTCGGGGTCGGACGAGCAGTACTTC. Its translation: CASSFSGSDEQYF. The chain recombines TRBV7-2 with TRBJ2-7; possibly TRBD2 for D (5 bases). This CDR3 spans 13 amino acids. Looked up from germline, CDR1 is SGHTA and CDR2 is FQGNSA. V was cut by 3 bases and J by 5 bases, with 11 bases left in between.

This clone was detected only once. The rearrangement uses TRBV28 and TRBJ1-2; a weak D match, TRBD1 (6 bases). The CDR3 runs to 14 residues. CDR1 MDHEN and CDR2 SYDVKM come from the germline V gene. V was clipped by 5 bases and J by 8 bases, with 18 bases between them. CDR3 loop: CASSVPGGRSGYTF. The DNA for the CDR3 is TGTGCCAGCAGTGTTCCCGGGGGGCGAAGCGGCTACACCTTC.

The chain couples TRBV7-9 to TRBJ1-4; maybe TRBD1 (5 bases). The ends were cut back, 5 bases at V and 0 bases at J, with 13 bases in the middle. Germline lookup yields CDR1 SEHNR and CDR2 FQNEAQ (reference sequence). This CDR3 contains 16 residues. CDR3 DNA: TGTGCCAGCAGCGCCCTTGGGGGTGCAACTAATGAAAAACTGTTTTTT. Protein product: CASSALGGATNEKLFF.

This sequence joins TRBV11-2 and TRBJ1-2, with D uncertain. Germline loops: CDR1 SGHAT, CDR2 FQNNGV. This CDR3 comprises 13 residues. V was cut by 0 bases and J by 13 bases, with 15 bases left in between. CDR3 amino acids: CASSLDSMLGCTF. In nucleotides, the CDR3 is TGTGCCAGCAGCTTAGATTCTATGTTGGGTTGCACCTTC.

The chain carries TRBV5-1 and TRBJ1-4; D remains unclear. The CDR3 is made up of 15 amino acids. Trimming removed 0 bases at V and 4 bases at J, with 10 bases between. The germline V gene has CDR1 SGHRS and CDR2 YFSETQ. The CDR3 nucleotides are TGCGCCAGCAGCTTGGTTCCAGGAGGTAATGAAAAACTGTTTTTT. Translation: CASSLVPGGNEKLFF.

This clone came up once. The genes are TRBV15 and TRBJ2-3, with D unclear. Germline V gene sequence: CDR1 LNHNV, CDR2 YYDKDF (reference sequence). Trimming stripped 4 bases from V and 6 bases from J, with 8 bases between. This CDR3 has 12 residues. CDR3 protein: CATSINMDTQYF. The DNA of the CDR3 is TGTGCCACCAGCATCAACATGGATACGCAGTATTTT.

The genes are TRBV5-4 and TRBJ2-3; D ambiguous. V was clipped by 0 bases and J by 6 bases, with 11 bases between them. Germline V gives CDR1 SGHNT, CDR2 YYREEE (reference sequence). The CDR3 is 14 residues long. The CDR3 nucleotides are TGTGCCAGCAGCTTGGCGATGTTCCCGGATACGCAGTATTTT. Translated: CASSLAMFPDTQYF.

The chain has TRBV7-3 and TRBJ2-1; unclear D gene. This CDR3 has 13 residues. The germline V gene has CDR1 SGHTA and CDR2 FQGTGA. V shed 5 bases and J shed 3 bases, with 8 bases lying between them. CDR3 region: CASSRMVYNEQFF. The CDR3, as DNA: TGTGCCAGCAGCAGGATGGTCTACAATGAGCAGTTCTTC. Combining the CDR3 with reference TRBV7-3 and TRBJ2-1 gives the whole variable domain GAGVSQTPSNKVTEKGKYVELRCDPISGHTALYWYRQSLGQGPEFLIYFQGTGAADDSGLPNDRFFAVRPEGSVSTLKIQRTERGDSAVYLCASSRMVYNEQFFGPGTRLTVL.